This entry is about one TCR beta chain. Its antigen is unknown. Donors were ostensibly healthy at sampling, although undocumented immune exposures were probable. The PCR used 60 Vbeta and 13 Jbeta primers. Assay: immunoSEQ multiplex PCR; the TCRdb copy retains only in-frame clones and omits some. Of about 69,000 clones listed, 60% to 85% are singletons. The data originate from a study of cytomegalovirus exposure and HLA in healthy donors. Study overall: HLA-typed donors were the source of 83 million or so unique TCRs, which an early data release held.

Study-level findings and limits: Excluded were some V segments that proved indistinguishable, including TRBV6-2 and TRBV6-3. Earlier analysis looked at TCR beta V segments, and most were productive about 90% or about 30% of the time.

Germline assignment: CDR1 MNHNS and CDR2 SASEGT. V gave up 6 bases and J gave up 5 bases, with 16 bases separating them. The CDR3 runs to 14 residues. Sequencing input: PBMCs. The sequence was collected from a man aged 18-30 years in good health and CMV-seronegative. V gene TRBV6-1 combines with J gene TRBJ1-1; D call uncertain. The CDR3 DNA follows: TGTGCCAGCAGCCCAACTGTTACGAGGACTGAAGCTTTCTTT. Protein: CASSPTVTRTEAFF.